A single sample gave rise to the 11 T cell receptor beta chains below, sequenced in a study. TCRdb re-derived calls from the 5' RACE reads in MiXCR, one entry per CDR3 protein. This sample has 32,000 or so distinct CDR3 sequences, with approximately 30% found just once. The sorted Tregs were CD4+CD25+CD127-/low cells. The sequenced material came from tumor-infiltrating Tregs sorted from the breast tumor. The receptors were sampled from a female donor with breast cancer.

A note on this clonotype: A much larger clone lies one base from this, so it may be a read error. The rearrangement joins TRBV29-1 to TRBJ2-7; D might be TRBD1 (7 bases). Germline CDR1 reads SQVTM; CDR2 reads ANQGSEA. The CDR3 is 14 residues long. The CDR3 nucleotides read TGCAGCGTCGCCCCCAGGGGGGAGTCCTACGGGCAGTACTTC. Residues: CSVAPRGESYGQYF.

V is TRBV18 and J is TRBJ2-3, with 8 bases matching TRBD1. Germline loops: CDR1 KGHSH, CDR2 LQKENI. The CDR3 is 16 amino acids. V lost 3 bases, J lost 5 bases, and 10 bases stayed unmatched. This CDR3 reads CASSPPPTGVKDTQYF. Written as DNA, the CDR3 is TGTGCCAGCTCACCCCCCCCGACAGGGGTGAAAGATACGCAGTATTTT.

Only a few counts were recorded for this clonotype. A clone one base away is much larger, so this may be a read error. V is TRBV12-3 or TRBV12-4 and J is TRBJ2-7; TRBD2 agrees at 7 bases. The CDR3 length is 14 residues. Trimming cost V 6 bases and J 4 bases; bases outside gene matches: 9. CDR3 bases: TGTGCCAGCAGCTCCGGGGAGGGAATATACGAGCAGTACTTC. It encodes CASSSGEGIYEQYF.

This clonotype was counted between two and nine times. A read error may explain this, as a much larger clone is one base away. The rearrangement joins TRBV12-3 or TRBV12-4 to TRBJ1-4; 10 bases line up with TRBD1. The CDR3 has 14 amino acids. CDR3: CASSLSGTGEKLLF. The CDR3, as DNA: TGTGCCAGCAGTTTATCTGGGACAGGGGAAAAACTGTTATTT.

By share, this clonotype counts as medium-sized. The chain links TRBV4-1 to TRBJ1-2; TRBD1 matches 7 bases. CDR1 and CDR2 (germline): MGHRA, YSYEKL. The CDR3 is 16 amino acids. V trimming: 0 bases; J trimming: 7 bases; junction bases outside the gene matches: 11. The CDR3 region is CASSQDLRRGQGGYTF. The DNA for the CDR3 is TGCGCCAGCAGCCAAGATCTGAGGAGGGGGCAAGGTGGCTACACCTTC.

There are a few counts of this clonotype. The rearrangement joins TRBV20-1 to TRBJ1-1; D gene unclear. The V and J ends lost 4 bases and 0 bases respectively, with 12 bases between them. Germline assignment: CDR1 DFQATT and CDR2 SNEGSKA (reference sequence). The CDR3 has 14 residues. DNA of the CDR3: TGCAGTGCTACCCCGTCGGGGTTGAACACTGAAGCTTTCTTT. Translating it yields CSATPSGLNTEAFF.

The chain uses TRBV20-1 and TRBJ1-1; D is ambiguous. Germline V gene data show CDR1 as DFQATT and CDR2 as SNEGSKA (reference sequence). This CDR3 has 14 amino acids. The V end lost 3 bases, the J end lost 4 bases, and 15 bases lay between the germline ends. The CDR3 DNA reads TGCAGTGCTAGGAATCTGGGCTCAGGCACTGAAGCTTTCTTT. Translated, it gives CSARNLGSGTEAFF.

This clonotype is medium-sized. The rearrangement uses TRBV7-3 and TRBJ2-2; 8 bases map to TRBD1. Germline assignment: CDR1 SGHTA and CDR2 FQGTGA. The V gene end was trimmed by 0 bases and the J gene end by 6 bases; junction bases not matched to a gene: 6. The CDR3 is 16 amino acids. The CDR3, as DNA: TGTGCCAGCAGCTTAACAGGACAGGGTCTGTCCGGGGAGCTGTTTTTT. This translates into CASSLTGQGLSGELFF.

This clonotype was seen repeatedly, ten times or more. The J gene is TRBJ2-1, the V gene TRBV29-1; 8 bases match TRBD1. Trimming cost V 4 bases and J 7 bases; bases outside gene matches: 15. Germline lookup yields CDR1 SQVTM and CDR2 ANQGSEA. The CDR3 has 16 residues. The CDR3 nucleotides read TGCAGCGTTGGAGGACAGGGAACTACTACGTGGAATGAGCAGTTCTTC. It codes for CSVGGQGTTTWNEQFF.

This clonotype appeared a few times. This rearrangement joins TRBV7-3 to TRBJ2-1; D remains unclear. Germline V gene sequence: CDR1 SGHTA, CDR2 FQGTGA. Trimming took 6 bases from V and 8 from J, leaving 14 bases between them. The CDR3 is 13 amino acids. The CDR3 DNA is TGTGCCAGCAGACCCCGCGCCAAAGATGAGCAGTTCTTC. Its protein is CASRPRAKDEQFF.

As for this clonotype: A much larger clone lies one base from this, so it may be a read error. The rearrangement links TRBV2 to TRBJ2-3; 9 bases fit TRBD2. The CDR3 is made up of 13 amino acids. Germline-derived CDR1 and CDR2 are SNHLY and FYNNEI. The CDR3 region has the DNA TGTGCCAGCAGGGCGCAGCTAGCGGGGACGCAGAATTTT. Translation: CASRAQLAGTQNF.